The clone carrying this T cell receptor (beta chain) was detected once. What it recognizes is unknown. In the CD4+ fraction, cells were divided into CD45RA+ naive and CD45RA-negative memory subsets. With 2 bases clipped from V and 3 bases from J, the junction kept 3 bases outside the gene matches. The CDR3 is 14 residues long. Germline CDR1 is MGHRA and CDR2 is YSYEKL. This record belongs to a study of shared clonotypes between healthy human individuals. Sequenced by immunoSEQ multiplex PCR; TCRdb stores in-frame clones only, minus some. The sample contains 650,000 to 800,000 clones, roughly two thirds of which appear only once. Study outcomes and limitations: Exclusively blood specimens were collected; tissue repertoires likely differ.

The material sequenced was memory CD4+ T cells sorted from blood. Subset denoted: CD45RA-negative fraction. This receptor was obtained from a woman in her 30s in good health. This sequence joins TRBV4-1 and TRBJ1-2; TRBD1 aligns across 7 bases. Written as DNA, the CDR3 is TGCGCCAGCAGCCAAAGGGACAGAGACTATGGCTACACCTTC. The encoded protein is CASSQRDRDYGYTF.